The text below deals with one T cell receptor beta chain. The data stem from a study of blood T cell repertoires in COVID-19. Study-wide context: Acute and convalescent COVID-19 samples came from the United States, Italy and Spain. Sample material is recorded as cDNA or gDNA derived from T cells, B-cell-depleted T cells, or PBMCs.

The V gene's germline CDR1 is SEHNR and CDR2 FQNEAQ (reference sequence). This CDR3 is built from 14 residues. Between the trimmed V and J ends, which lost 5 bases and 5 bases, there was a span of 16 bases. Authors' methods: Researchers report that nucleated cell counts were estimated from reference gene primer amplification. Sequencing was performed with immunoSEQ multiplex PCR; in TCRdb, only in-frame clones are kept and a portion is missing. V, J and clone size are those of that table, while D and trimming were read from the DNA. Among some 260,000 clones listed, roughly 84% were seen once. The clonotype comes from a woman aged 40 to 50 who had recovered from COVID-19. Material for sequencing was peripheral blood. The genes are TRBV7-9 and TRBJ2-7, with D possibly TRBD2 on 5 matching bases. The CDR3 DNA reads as TGTGCCAGCAGCCGCGGGCAAACTATGCACGAGCAGTACTTC. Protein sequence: CASSRGQTMHEQYF.